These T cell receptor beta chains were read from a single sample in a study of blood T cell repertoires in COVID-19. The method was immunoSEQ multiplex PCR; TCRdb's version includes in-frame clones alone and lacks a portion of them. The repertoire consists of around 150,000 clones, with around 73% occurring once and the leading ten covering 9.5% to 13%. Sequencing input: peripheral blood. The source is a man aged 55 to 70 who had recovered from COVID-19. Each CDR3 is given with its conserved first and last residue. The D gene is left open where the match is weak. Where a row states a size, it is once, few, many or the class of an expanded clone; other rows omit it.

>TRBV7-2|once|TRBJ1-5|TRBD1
CASSLSRTGDYSNQPQHF
TGTGCCAGCAGCTTATCTAGGACAGGAGACTATAGCAATCAGCCCCAGCATTTT
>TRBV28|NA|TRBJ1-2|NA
CASSSPGGYTF
TGTGCCAGCAGCAGCCCGGGGGGCTACACCTTC
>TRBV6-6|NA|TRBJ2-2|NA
CASIRGVNTGELFF
TGTGCCAGCATCAGGGGGGTGAACACCGGGGAGCTGTTTTTT
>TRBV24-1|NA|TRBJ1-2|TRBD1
CATSGDRGGYTF
TGTGCCACCAGTGGGGACAGGGGTGGCTACACCTTC
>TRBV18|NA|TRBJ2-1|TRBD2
CASSPLAGSSYNEQFF
TGTGCCAGCTCACCACTAGCGGGGAGCTCCTACAATGAGCAGTTCTTC
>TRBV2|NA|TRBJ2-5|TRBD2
CASSAWGGSDGETQYF
TGTGCCAGCAGTGCGTGGGGAGGGAGCGACGGGGAGACCCAGTACTTC
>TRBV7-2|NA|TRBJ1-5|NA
CASGTSYSNQPQHF
TGTGCCAGCGGGACATCTTATAGCAATCAGCCCCAGCATTTT
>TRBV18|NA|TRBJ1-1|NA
CASSPLSGAGMNTEAFF
TGTGCCAGCTCACCCCTATCAGGGGCAGGCATGAACACTGAAGCTTTCTTT
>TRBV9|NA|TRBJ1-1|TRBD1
CASSPRQGANTEAFF
TGTGCCAGCAGCCCGAGACAGGGGGCGAACACTGAAGCTTTCTTT
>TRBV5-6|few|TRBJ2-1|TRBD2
CASSPWGGSSYNEQFF
TGTGCCAGCAGCCCTTGGGGGGGGTCCTCCTACAATGAGCAGTTCTTC
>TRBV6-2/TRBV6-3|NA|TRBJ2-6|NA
CASSRQFSGANVLTF
TGTGCCAGCAGTCGACAGTTCTCTGGGGCCAACGTCCTGACTTTC
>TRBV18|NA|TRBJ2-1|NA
CASSPPRSSFYNEQFF
TGTGCCAGCTCACCACCGAGGTCTAGCTTTTACAATGAGCAGTTCTTC
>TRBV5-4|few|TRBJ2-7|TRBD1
CASSLQGAYEQYF
TGTGCCAGCAGCTTGCAGGGGGCGTACGAGCAGTACTTC
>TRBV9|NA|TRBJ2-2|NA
CASSVAVGELFF
TGTGCCAGCAGCGTAGCGGTCGGGGAGCTGTTTTTT
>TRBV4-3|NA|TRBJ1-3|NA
CASSQALRNTIYF
TGCGCCAGCAGCCAAGCCTTAAGAAACACCATATATTTT
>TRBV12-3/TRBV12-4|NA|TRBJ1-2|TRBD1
CASSQGQVYGYTF
TGTGCCAGCAGCCAGGGACAGGTATATGGCTACACCTTC
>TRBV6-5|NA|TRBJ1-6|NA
CASRKVGDNSPLHF
TGTGCCAGCAGAAAAGTCGGAGATAATTCACCCCTCCACTTT
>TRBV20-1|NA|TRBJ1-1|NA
CSALLPEAFF
TGCAGTGCGCTACTTCCTGAAGCTTTCTTT
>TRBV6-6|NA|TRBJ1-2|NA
CASSHQDPTNYGYTF
TGTGCCAGCAGTCACCAGGATCCTACTAACTATGGCTACACCTTC
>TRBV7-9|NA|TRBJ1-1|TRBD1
CASSLPFTGGSTEAFF
TGTGCCAGCAGCTTACCTTTTACAGGGGGAAGCACTGAAGCTTTCTTT
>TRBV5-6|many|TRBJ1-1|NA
CASSLVASHDEAFF
TGTGCCAGCAGCTTGGTCGCGTCTCACGATGAAGCTTTCTTT
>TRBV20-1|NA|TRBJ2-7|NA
CSASRPPRASDF
TGCAGTGCTAGTAGGCCGCCTAGAGCGTCTGACTTC
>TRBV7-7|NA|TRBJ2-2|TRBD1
CASSPGQGAPGELFF
TGTGCTAGCAGCCCGGGACAGGGGGCCCCCGGGGAGCTGTTTTTT
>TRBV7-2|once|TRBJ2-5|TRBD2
CASSLRAGGRETQYF
TGTGCCAGCAGCTTACGGGCGGGGGGGCGTGAGACCCAGTACTTC
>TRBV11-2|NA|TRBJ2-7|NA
CASSLAGSYEQYF
TGTGCCAGCAGCTTGGCAGGTTCCTACGAGCAGTACTTC
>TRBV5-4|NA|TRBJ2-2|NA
CASSLDSQGTGELFF
TGTGCCAGCAGCTTGGACTCTCAGGGAACCGGGGAGCTGTTTTTT
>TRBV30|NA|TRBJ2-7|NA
CAWSGTALPKRYEQYF
TGTGCCTGGAGCGGTACCGCACTACCAAAAAGATACGAGCAGTACTTC
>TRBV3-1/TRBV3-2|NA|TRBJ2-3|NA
CASSQVYLSTDTQYF
TGTGCCAGCAGCCAAGTATACCTAAGCACAGATACGCAGTATTTT
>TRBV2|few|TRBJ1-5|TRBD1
CASRPGTAINQPQHF
TGTGCCAGCAGACCTGGGACAGCGATCAATCAGCCCCAGCATTTT
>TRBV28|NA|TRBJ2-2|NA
CASSLGAANGELFF
TGTGCCAGCAGTTTGGGGGCTGCGAACGGGGAGCTGTTTTTT
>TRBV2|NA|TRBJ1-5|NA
CASSDGGAPGRQPQHF
TGTGCCAGCAGTGATGGGGGCGCCCCCGGAAGGCAGCCCCAGCATTTT
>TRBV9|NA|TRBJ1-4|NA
CASSVGSLANEKLFF
TGTGCCAGCAGCGTAGGTAGCCTAGCAAATGAAAAACTGTTTTTT
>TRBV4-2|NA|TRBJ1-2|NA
CASSSNRAINYGYTF
TGTGCCAGCAGCTCGAACAGGGCTATCAACTATGGCTACACCTTC
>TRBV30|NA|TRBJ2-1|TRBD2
CAFSLGTSGRAGNEQFF
TGTGCCTTTTCACTCGGGACTAGCGGGAGGGCCGGTAATGAGCAGTTCTTC
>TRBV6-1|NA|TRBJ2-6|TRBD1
CASSGHRGDSGANVLTF
TGTGCCAGCAGTGGACACAGGGGCGACTCTGGGGCCAACGTCCTGACTTTC
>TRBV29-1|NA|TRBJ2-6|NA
CSVALGSPVPGANVLTF
TGCAGCGTTGCTCTTGGGAGTCCTGTCCCTGGGGCCAACGTCCTGACTTTC
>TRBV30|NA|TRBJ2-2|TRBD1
CAWYRGANTGELFF
TGTGCCTGGTACAGGGGCGCCAACACCGGGGAGCTGTTTTTT
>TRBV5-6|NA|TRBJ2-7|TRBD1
CASSPHPGQGAWEQYF
TGTGCCAGCAGCCCCCATCCGGGACAGGGGGCTTGGGAGCAGTACTTC
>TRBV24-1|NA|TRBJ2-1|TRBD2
CATSDPSGTYNEQFF
TGTGCCACCAGTGACCCTAGCGGAACTTACAATGAGCAGTTCTTC
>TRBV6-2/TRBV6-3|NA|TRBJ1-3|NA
CASSYSRGTGNTIYF
TGTGCCAGCAGTTACTCAAGAGGTACTGGAAACACCATATATTTT
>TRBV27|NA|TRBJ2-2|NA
CASRAAAFAGELFF
TGTGCCAGCAGGGCAGCAGCGTTCGCCGGGGAGCTGTTTTTT
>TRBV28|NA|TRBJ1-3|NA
CASGTRQKPSGNTIYF
TGTGCCAGCGGGACACGACAGAAGCCCTCTGGAAACACCATATATTTT
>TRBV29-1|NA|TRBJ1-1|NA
CSVGPGGRGMNTEAFF
TGCAGCGTTGGGCCGGGGGGCCGCGGTATGAACACTGAAGCTTTCTTT
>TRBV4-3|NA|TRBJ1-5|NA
CASSQEGGGNQPQHF
TGCGCCAGCAGCCAAGAGGGCGGGGGCAATCAGCCCCAGCATTTT
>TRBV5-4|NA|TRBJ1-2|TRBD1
CASSPDRATGYGYTF
TGTGCCAGCAGCCCCGACAGGGCCACGGGCTATGGCTACACCTTC
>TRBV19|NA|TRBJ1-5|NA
CASSILGPPGQPQHF
TGTGCCAGTAGTATTCTCGGTCCTCCGGGTCAGCCCCAGCATTTT
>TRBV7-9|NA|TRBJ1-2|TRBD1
CASSLTALGQGAGGYTF
TGTGCCAGCAGCTTAACTGCATTGGGACAGGGGGCGGGAGGCTACACCTTC
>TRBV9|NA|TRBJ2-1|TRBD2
CASSTTPGLATNEQFF
TGTGCCAGCAGCACAACTCCGGGACTAGCGACAAATGAGCAGTTCTTC
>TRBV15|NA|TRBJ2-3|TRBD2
CATSRLIAGPSTDTQYF
TGTGCCACCAGCAGATTAATAGCGGGGCCTAGCACAGATACGCAGTATTTT
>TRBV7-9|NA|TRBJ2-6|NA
CASSLDRAFGANVLTF
TGTGCCAGCAGCTTAGACAGGGCGTTCGGGGCCAACGTCCTGACTTTC
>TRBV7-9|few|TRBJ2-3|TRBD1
CASSSRVGQGVADTQYF
TGTGCCAGCAGCTCGAGGGTGGGACAGGGAGTCGCAGATACGCAGTATTTT
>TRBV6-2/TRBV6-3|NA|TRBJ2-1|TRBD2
CASSYGVAGATLNNEQFF
TGTGCCAGCAGTTACGGGGTAGCGGGGGCCACACTTAACAATGAGCAGTTCTTC
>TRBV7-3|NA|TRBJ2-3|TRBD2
CASSLDFSGGTDTQYF
TGTGCCAGCAGCTTAGATTTTAGCGGGGGGACAGATACGCAGTATTTT
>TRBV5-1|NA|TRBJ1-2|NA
CASSPGQSEVGYGYTF
TGCGCCAGCAGTCCCGGACAGAGCGAAGTGGGCTATGGCTACACCTTC
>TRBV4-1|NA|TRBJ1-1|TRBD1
CASSQRGTGMDTEAFF
TGCGCCAGCAGCCAAAGGGGGACAGGGATGGACACTGAAGCTTTCTTT
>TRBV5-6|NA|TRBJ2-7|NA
CASSLLGGGYEQYF
TGTGCCAGCAGCTTGCTGGGGGGAGGCTACGAGCAGTACTTC
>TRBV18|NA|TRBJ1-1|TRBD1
CASSPETGVTEAFF
TGTGCCAGCTCACCAGAAACAGGGGTCACTGAAGCTTTCTTT
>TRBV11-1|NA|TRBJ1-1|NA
CASSSTLSMNTEAFF
TGTGCCAGCAGCTCGACACTCTCGATGAACACTGAAGCTTTCTTT
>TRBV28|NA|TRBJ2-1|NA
CASSLGGSFYNEQFF
TGTGCCAGCAGTTTAGGGGGCTCTTTCTACAATGAGCAGTTCTTC
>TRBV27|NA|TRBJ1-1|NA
CASRIFMNTEAFF
TGTGCCAGCCGTATTTTTATGAACACTGAAGCTTTCTTT